This TCR beta chain was identified during a study of blood T cells in healthy people across ages. Donors each provided about 10 milliliters of peripheral blood. Combining a sample-barcoded 5' primer with a J-beta primer mix, a second PCR ran for about 7 to 12 cycles. TCRdb analysed the 5' RACE reads with MiXCR anew, one entry per CDR3 protein. The data hold about 900,000 distinct CDR3 sequences, with 62% observed a single time. This CDR3 is 16 amino acids long. Germline V gene lookup returns CDR1 LGHNA and CDR2 YSLEER. Trimming took 2 bases from V and 0 from J, leaving 11 bases between them. This chain links TRBV4-3 with TRBJ1-5; D may be TRBD1 (5 bases). Sequencing was carried out using blood. The TCR sequence derives from a man aged 25 to 40 in good health. CDR3 nucleotides: TGCGCCAGCAGCCAAACTTGGGGCCATAGCAATCAGCCCCAGCATTTT. It encodes CASSQTWGHSNQPQHF.